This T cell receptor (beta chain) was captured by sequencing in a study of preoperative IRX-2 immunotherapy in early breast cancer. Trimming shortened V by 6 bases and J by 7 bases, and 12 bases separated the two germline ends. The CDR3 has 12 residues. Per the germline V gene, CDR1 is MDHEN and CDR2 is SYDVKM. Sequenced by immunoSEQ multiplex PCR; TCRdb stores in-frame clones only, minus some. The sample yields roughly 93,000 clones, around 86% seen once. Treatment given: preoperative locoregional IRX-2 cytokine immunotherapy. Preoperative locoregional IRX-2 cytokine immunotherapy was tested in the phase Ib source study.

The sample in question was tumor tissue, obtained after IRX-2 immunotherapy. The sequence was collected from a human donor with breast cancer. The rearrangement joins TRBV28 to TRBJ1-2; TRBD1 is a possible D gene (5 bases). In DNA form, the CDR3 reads TGTGCCAGCAGATTGACAGCCTTTGGCTACACCTTC. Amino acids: CASRLTAFGYTF.